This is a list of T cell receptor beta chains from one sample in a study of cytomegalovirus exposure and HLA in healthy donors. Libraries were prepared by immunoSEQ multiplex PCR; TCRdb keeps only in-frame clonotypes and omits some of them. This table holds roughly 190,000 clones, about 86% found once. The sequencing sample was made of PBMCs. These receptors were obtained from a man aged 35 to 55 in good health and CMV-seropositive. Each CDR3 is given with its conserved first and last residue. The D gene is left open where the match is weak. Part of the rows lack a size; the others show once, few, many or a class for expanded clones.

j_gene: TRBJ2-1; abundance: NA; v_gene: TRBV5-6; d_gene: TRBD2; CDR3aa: CASSQRPVAGGGNEQFF; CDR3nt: TGTGCCAGCAGCCAACGCCCTGTAGCGGGAGGGGGGAATGAGCAGTTCTTC
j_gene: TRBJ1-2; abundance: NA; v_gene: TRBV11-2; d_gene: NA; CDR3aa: CASSFTGLNGYTF; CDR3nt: TGTGCCAGCAGCTTCACAGGTCTTAATGGCTACACCTTC
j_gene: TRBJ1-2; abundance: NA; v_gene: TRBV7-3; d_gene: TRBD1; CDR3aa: CASSSKPGGAVNYGYTF; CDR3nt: TGTGCCAGCAGCTCAAAGCCAGGGGGCGCGGTCAACTATGGCTACACCTTC
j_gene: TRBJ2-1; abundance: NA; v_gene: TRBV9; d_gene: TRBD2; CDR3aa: CASSTGTSNEQFF; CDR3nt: TGTGCCAGCAGCACCGGGACTAGCAATGAGCAGTTCTTC
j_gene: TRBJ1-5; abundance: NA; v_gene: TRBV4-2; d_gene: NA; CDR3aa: CASSLSGGQPQHF; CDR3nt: TGTGCCAGCAGCCTAAGTGGGGGCCAGCCCCAGCATTTT
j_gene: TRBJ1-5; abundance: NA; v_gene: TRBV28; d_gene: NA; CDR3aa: CASHPWTASNQPQHF; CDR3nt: TGTGCCAGCCACCCCTGGACAGCGAGCAATCAGCCCCAGCATTTT
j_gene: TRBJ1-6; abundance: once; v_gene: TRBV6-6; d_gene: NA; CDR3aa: CASSYSTQPNSPLHF; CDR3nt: TGTGCCAGCAGTTACTCGACACAGCCTAATTCACCCCTCCACTTT
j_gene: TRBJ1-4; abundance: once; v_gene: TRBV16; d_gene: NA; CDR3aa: CASSQRGQGFNEKLFF; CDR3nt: TGTGCCAGCAGCCAAAGGGGACAAGGGTTTAATGAAAAACTGTTTTTT
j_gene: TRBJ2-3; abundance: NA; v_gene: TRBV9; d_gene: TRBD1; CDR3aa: CASSSRTGGGGDTQYF; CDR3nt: TGTGCCAGCAGCTCGCGGACAGGAGGAGGAGGAGATACGCAGTATTTT
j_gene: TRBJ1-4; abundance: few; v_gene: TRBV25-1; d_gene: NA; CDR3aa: CASSRDRGGVTNEKLFF; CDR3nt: TGTGCCAGCAGTAGGGACCGAGGGGGAGTAACTAATGAAAAACTGTTTTTT
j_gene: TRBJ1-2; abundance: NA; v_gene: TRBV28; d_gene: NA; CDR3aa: CASRFYTDSTLGYTF; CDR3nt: TGTGCCAGCAGATTCTACACAGATTCTACACTTGGCTACACCTTC
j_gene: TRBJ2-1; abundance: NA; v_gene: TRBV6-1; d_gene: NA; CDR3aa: CASSGGLRNEQFF; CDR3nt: TGTGCCAGCAGTGGGGGACTGCGTAATGAGCAGTTCTTC
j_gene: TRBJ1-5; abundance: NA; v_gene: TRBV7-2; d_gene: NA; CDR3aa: CASSLNTGSNQPQHF; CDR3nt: TGTGCCAGCAGCTTAAACACAGGCTCGAATCAGCCCCAGCATTTT
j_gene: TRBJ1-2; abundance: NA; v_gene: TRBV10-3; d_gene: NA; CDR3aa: CAISSADKFYGYTF; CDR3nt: TGTGCCATCAGCTCCGCGGACAAGTTTTATGGCTACACCTTC
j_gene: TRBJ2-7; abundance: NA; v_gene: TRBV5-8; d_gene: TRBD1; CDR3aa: CASRLGTGESYEQYF; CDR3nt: TGTGCCAGCAGGTTGGGGACAGGGGAATCCTACGAGCAGTACTTC
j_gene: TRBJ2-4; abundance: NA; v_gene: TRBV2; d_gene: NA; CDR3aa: CASSEEQSGNSQYF; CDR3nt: TGTGCCAGCAGTGAAGAACAGAGCGGAAACAGTCAGTACTTC
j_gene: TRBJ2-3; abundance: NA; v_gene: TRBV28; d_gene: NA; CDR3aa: CASSLAGANTDTQYF; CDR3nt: TGTGCCAGCAGTTTGGCGGGGGCGAACACAGATACGCAGTATTTT
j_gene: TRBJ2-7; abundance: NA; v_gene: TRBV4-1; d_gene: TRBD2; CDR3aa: CASSLIAGGAEQYF; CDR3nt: TGCGCCAGCAGCCTTATAGCGGGAGGGGCCGAGCAGTACTTC